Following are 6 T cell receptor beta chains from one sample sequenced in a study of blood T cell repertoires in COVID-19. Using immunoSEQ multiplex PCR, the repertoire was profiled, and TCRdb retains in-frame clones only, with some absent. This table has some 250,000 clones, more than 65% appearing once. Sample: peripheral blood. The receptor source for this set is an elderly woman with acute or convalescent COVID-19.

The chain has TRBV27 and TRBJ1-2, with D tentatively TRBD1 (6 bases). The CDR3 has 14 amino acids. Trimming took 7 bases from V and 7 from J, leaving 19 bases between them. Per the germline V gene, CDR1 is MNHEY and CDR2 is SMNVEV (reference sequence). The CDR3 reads CASNSVYRDSGYTF. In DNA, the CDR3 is TGTGCCAGCAATTCAGTGTACAGGGATTCTGGCTACACCTTC.

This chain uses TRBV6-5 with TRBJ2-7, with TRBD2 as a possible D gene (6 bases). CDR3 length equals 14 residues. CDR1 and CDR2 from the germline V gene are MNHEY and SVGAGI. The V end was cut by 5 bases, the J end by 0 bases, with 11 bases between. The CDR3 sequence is CASSTWGDSYEQYF. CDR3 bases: TGTGCCAGCAGTACTTGGGGGGACTCCTACGAGCAGTACTTC.

The CDR3 loop is CASTPVYSSYNEQFF. CDR3 DNA sequence: TGTGCCAGCACCCCGGTCTACAGCTCCTACAATGAGCAGTTCTTC. The V gene is TRBV3-1 (or the pseudogene TRBV3-2), the J gene TRBJ2-1; D not resolved. The germline V gene encodes CDR1 LGHDT and CDR2 YNNKEL (reference sequence). The length of the CDR3 is 15 residues. Trimming stripped 7 bases from V and 0 bases from J, with 13 bases between.

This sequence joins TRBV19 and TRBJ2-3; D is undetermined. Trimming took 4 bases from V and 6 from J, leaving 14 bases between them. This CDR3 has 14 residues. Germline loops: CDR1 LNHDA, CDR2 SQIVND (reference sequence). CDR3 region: CASSTSGTVDTQYF. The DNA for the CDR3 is TGTGCCAGTAGTACGTCAGGAACAGTTGATACGCAGTATTTT.

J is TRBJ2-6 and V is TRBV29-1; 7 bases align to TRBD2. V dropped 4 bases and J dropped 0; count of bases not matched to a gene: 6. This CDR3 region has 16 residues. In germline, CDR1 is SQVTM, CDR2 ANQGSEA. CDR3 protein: CSVGRRGDSGANVLTF. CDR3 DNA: TGCAGCGTTGGCCGTCGGGGGGACTCTGGGGCCAACGTCCTGACTTTC.

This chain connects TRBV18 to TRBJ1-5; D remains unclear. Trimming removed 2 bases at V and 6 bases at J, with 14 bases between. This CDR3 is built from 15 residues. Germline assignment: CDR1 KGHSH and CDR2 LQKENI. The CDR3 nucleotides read TGTGCCAGCTCACCAGGACGGGGATCGGGTCAGCCCCAGCATTTT. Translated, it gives CASSPGRGSGQPQHF.